One sample yielded the 15 T cell receptor beta chains listed below, sequenced in a study of cytomegalovirus exposure and HLA in healthy donors (TCRdb year 2017). Receptors were amplified or captured by the immunoSEQ multiplex PCR assay. The multiplex PCR relied on a mix of 60 forward primers for TCR Vbeta segments and 13 reverse primers for TCR Jbeta segments. TCRdb re-hosts the immuneACCESS table, in-frame sequences only. Its copies lack some clones; in the studies checked, an unresolved V gene accounts for under half of them, and the cause for the rest is not known. For this sample the table gives about 57,000 clones, of which around 70% were detected only once. Of the sample, around 8.4% falls within the top ten clones. Sequenced input: PBMCs. The receptors originated from a woman between 45 and 60 years old in good health and CMV-seronegative.

This chain links TRBV7-9 with TRBJ2-2; no clear D gene. The CDR3 runs 11 residues. Germline CDR1 is SEHNR and CDR2 is FQNEAQ (reference sequence). V lost 6 bases and J lost 6, with 5 bases in between. The CDR3 DNA reads TGTGCCAGCAGTCCCGCCGGGGAGCTGTTTTTT. Its protein is CASSPAGELFF.

The J gene is TRBJ1-6, the V gene TRBV7-9; tentatively, D is TRBD1 (6 bases). Germline values: CDR1 SEHNR, CDR2 FQNEAQ (reference sequence). This CDR3 is 13 amino acids long. V was trimmed by 0 bases and J by 9 bases, leaving 6 bases between them. For the CDR3, the DNA is TGTGCCAGCAGCTTAGCAGGGGGTTCACCCCTCCACTTT. Translation: CASSLAGGSPLHF.

V gene TRBV19 combines with J gene TRBJ1-1, with no clear D. CDR1 LNHDA and CDR2 SQIVND come from the germline V gene (reference sequence). CDR3 length: 15 residues. V lost 5 bases, J lost 2 bases, and 15 bases lay in between. The CDR3 nucleotides are TGTGCCAGTAGTCCCCGCGTGGGCCGCAACACTGAAGCTTTCTTT. Protein: CASSPRVGRNTEAFF.

The rearrangement uses TRBV19 and TRBJ2-4, with 10 nucleotides matching TRBD1. The V gene's germline CDR1 is LNHDA and CDR2 SQIVND (reference sequence). The CDR3 has 15 residues. V trimming: 6 bases; J trimming: 1 base; junction bases outside the gene matches: 3. The CDR3 loop is CASRRTGGAKNIQYF. The CDR3, as DNA: TGTGCCAGTAGGCGGACAGGGGGTGCCAAAAACATTCAGTACTTC.

This sequence joins TRBV28 and TRBJ1-1; D gene uncertain. Germline loops: CDR1 MDHEN, CDR2 SYDVKM. The CDR3 is 15 amino acids. V lost 4 bases and J lost 5, with 17 bases in between. CDR3 DNA: TGTGCCAGCAGTTCCCCGCGGGGTGGTAGAACTGAAGCTTTCTTT. Translation: CASSSPRGGRTEAFF.

The rearrangement uses TRBV4-1 and TRBJ2-1; TRBD2 aligns across 7 bases. V shed 0 bases and J 4 bases; nucleotides not matched to a gene: 6. Germline CDR1 MGHRA, CDR2 YSYEKL. The CDR3 is 16 amino acids. CDR3 region: CASSQDAGEVYNEQFF. CDR3 coding DNA: TGCGCCAGCAGCCAAGATGCGGGGGAAGTATACAATGAGCAGTTCTTC.

This rearrangement joins TRBV18 to TRBJ2-5, with a tentative D call TRBD2 (5 bases). V was clipped by 5 bases and J by 2 bases, with 9 bases between them. The CDR3 covers 13 residues. Germline V gives CDR1 KGHSH, CDR2 LQKENI. The CDR3 sequence is CASSVGLQETQYF. DNA for the CDR3: TGTGCCAGCTCAGTAGGACTGCAAGAGACCCAGTACTTC.

The V gene is TRBV5-1, the J gene TRBJ2-1, with 9 bases aligning to TRBD1. This CDR3 has 14 amino acids. After removal of 7 bases from V and 6 bases from J, the junction contained 8 bases not matched to a gene. In germline, CDR1 is SGHRS, CDR2 YFSETQ. CDR3: CASHWTGEFNEQFF. CDR3 DNA: TGCGCCAGCCACTGGACAGGGGAGTTCAATGAGCAGTTCTTC. Filled out from reference TRBV5-1 and TRBJ2-1, the complete variable domain reads KAGVTQTPRYLIKTRGQQVTLSCSPISGHRSVSWYQQTPGQGLQFLFEYFSETQRNKGNFPGRFSGRQFSNSRSEMNVSTLELGDSALYLCASHWTGEFNEQFFGPGTRLTVL.

This chain uses TRBV10-1 with TRBJ2-7, with D tentatively TRBD2 (6 bases). The CDR3 has 15 amino acids. CDR1 is WNHNN, CDR2 SYGVQD, per germline (reference sequence). With 5 bases removed from V and 2 bases from J, the gap between germline ends came to 16 bases. CDR3 in amino acids: CASSFGSGDPYEQYF. CDR3 nucleotides: TGCGCCAGCAGTTTTGGATCGGGGGACCCCTACGAGCAGTACTTC.

The chain has TRBV7-9 and TRBJ1-2; no firm D call. The CDR3 spans 13 residues. The ends were cut back, 5 bases at V and 7 bases at J, with 14 bases in the middle. The V gene's germline CDR1 is SEHNR and CDR2 FQNEAQ (reference sequence). The CDR3 is CASSHGPAGGYTF. The DNA of the CDR3 is TGTGCCAGCAGCCATGGACCGGCGGGTGGCTACACCTTC.

This clone came up a few times. J is TRBJ2-1 and V is TRBV7-5; the D call TRBD2 from the table was never checked on the DNA. TRBV7-5 is a pseudogene segment. The CDR3 consists of 18 residues. The CDR3 sequence: CARSLDLGGRSSYNEQFF. The CDR3 DNA sequence: TGTGCCAGAAGCTTAGACCTCGGAGGGCGCAGCTCCTACAATGAGCAGTTCTTC.

The chain has TRBV6-1 and TRBJ2-5; D is perhaps TRBD2 (6 bases). The CDR3 length is 17 residues. Germline values: CDR1 MNHNS, CDR2 SASEGT. V was cut by 2 bases and J by 5 bases, with 21 bases left in between. The CDR3 loop reads CASSEQGGGIIGETQYF. For the CDR3, the DNA is TGTGCCAGCAGTGAACAGGGAGGCGGAATAATCGGGGAGACCCAGTACTTC.

The V call is TRBV6-1, the J call TRBJ1-3; D is possibly TRBD1 (5 bases). The CDR3 contains 15 residues. Between the trimmed V and J ends, which lost 6 bases and 2 bases, there was a span of 14 bases. Germline assignment: CDR1 MNHNS and CDR2 SASEGT. CDR3 amino acids: CASSWADSAGNTIYF. Written as DNA, the CDR3 is TGTGCCAGCAGCTGGGCAGACAGTGCTGGAAACACCATATATTTT.

J is TRBJ2-1 and V is TRBV5-1, with 7 bases lining up with TRBD2. The CDR3 length is 14 residues. V lost 4 bases and J lost 6; bases outside the gene matches: 7. Germline V lookup: CDR1 SGHRS, CDR2 YFSETQ. The CDR3 bases are TGCGCCAGCAGCGGAGCGGGGCGGGGCAATGAGCAGTTCTTC. Its translation is CASSGAGRGNEQFF.

The genes are TRBV19 and TRBJ1-5; possible D gene TRBD1, 5 bases. The CDR3 loop spans 15 amino acids. Between the trimmed V and J ends, which lost 7 bases and 3 bases, there was a span of 16 bases. Germline CDR1 LNHDA, CDR2 SQIVND (reference sequence). The chain's CDR3 is CASNRRGGDNQPQHF. In DNA, the CDR3 is TGTGCCAGTAATCGACGGGGAGGGGACAATCAGCCCCAGCATTTT. The full variable domain, in which reference TRBV19 and TRBJ1-5 provide the parts outside the CDR3, is DGGITQSPKYLFRKEGQNVTLSCEQNLNHDAMYWYRQDPGQGLRLIYYSQIVNDFQKGDIAEGYSVSREKKESFPLTVTSAQKNPTAFYLCASNRRGGDNQPQHFGDGTRLSIL.